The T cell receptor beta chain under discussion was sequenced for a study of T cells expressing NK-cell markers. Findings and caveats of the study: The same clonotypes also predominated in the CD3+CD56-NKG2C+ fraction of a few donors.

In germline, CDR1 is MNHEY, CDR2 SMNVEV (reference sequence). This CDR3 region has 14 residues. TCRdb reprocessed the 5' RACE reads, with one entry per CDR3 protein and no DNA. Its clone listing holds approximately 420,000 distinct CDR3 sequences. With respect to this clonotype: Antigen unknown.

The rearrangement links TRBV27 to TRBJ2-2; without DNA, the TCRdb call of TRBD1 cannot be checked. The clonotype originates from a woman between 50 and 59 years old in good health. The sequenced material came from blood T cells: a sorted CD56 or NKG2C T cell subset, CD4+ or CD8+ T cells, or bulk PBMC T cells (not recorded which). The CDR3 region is CASTLTGGPGELFF.